This T cell receptor beta chain was captured in a study of shared clonotypes between healthy human individuals. Study background: Three men and a couple of women, aged 18 to 49, were donors.

V lost 0 bases, J lost 4 bases, and 6 bases stayed unmatched. This CDR3 comprises 16 residues. The germline gives CDR1 MGHRA, CDR2 YSYEKL. Deep was the level at which the assay was run. Produced via immunoSEQ multiplex PCR; TCRdb's table is partial and in-frame only. The sample holds more than 2,000,000 clones; 85% to 95% are singletons and the top ten take under 0.45%. Subsets obtained from CD4+ cells comprised CD45RA+ naive and CD45RA-negative memory cells. The source is a man between 18 and 29 years old in good health. Some clones in this sample may be carry-over from other donors' samples. The chain is built from TRBV4-1 and TRBJ1-1; 9 nucleotides agree with TRBD1. The specimen was naive CD4+ T cells from PBMCs. This sample's subset: CD45RA+ positively selected. This CDR3 reads CASSQEHRGRGTEAFF. CDR3 bases: TGCGCCAGCAGCCAAGAACACAGGGGGCGCGGCACTGAAGCTTTCTTT.